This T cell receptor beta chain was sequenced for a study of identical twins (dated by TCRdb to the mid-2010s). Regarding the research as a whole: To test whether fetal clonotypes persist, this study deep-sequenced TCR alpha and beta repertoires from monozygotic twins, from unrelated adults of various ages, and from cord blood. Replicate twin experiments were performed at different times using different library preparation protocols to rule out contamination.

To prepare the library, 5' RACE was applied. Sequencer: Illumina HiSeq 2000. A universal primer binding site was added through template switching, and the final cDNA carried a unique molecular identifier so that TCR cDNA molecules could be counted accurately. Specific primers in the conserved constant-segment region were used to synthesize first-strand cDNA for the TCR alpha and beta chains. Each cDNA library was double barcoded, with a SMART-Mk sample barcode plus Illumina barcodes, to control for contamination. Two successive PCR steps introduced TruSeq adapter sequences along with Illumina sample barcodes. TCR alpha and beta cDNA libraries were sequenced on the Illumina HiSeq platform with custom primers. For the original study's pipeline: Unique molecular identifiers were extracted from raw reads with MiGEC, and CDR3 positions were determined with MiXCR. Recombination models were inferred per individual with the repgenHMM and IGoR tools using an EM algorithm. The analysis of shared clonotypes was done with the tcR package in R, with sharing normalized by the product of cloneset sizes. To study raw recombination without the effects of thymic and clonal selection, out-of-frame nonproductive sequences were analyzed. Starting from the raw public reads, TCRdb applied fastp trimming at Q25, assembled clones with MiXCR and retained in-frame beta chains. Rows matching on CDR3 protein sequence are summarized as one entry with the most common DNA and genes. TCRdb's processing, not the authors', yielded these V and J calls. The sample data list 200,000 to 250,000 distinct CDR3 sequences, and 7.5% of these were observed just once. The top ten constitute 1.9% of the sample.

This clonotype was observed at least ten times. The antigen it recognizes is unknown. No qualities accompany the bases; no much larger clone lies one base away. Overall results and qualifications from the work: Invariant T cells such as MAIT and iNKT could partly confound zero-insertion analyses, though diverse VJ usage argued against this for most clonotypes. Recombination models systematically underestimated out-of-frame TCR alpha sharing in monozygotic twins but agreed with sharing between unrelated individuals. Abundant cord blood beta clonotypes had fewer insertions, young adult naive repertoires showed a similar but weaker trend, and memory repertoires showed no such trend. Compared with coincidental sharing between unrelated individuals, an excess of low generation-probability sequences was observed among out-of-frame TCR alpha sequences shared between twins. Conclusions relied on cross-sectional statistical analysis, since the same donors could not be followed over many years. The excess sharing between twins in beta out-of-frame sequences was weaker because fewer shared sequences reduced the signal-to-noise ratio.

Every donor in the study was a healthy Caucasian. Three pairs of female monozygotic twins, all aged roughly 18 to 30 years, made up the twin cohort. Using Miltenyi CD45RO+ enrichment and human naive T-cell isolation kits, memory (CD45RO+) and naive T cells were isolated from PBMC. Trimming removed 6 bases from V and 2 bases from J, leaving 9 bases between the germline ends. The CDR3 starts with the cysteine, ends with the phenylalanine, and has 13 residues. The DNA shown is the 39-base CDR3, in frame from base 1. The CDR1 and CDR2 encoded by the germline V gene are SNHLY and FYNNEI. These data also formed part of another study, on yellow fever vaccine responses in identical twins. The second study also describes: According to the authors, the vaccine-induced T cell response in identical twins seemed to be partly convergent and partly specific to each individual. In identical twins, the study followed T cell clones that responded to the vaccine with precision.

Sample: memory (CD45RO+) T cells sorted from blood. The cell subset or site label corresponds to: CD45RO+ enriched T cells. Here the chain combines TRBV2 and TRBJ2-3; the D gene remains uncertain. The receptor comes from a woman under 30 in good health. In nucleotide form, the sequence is TGTGCCAGCAGAGGACGGCCCACAGATACGCAGTATTTT. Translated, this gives CASRGRPTDTQYF.